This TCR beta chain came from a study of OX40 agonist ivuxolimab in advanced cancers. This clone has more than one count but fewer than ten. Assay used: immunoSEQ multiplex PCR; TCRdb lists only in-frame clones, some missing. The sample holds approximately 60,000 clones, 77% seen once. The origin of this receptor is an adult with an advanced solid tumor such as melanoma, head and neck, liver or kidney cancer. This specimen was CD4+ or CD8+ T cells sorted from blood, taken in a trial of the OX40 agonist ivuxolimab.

The CDR3 DNA follows: TGTGCCAGCTCACCACGAGGGGTAGGACGCGGGGATGAGCAGTTCTTC. Its protein product is CASSPRGVGRGDEQFF. The rearrangement links TRBV18 to TRBJ2-1; a possible D gene is TRBD2 (6 bases). Trimming stripped 1 base from V and 8 bases from J, with 18 bases between. CDR3 length: 16 residues. CDR1 and CDR2 from the germline V gene are KGHSH and LQKENI.